This T cell receptor (beta chain) emerged from a study of cytomegalovirus exposure and HLA in healthy donors. Study results and limitations: Further analysis, carried out later, found HLA-associated TCR beta chains more clonally expanded than equally common other chains. Most TCR beta V segments were productive about 90% or about 30% of the time in an earlier analysis. Differences between HLA loci emerged in a later analysis of TCR association rates, with DRB1 most and HLA-C fewest.

On this clone itself: As yet, its antigen is unknown.

The PCR was carried out with 60 Vbeta primers and 13 Jbeta primers. Libraries were prepared by immunoSEQ multiplex PCR; TCRdb keeps only in-frame clonotypes and omits some of them. The sample holds roughly 150,000 clones, 80% to 85% seen once. All donors participated as healthy donors of bone marrow. Sequencing input: PBMCs. The sequence derives from a boy aged 2-15 years in good health and CMV-seronegative.

As DNA, the CDR3 is TGTGCCAGCAGCCGTCTAGCGGGGGGGAGAGGAGATACGCAGTATTTT. As protein: CASSRLAGGRGDTQYF. The V gene is TRBV7-7, the J gene TRBJ2-3; 12 bases match TRBD2. The germline gives CDR1 SSHAT, CDR2 FNYEAQ (reference sequence). V shed 5 bases, J shed 5 bases, and the junction held 8 bases outside the gene matches. This CDR3 comprises 16 residues.